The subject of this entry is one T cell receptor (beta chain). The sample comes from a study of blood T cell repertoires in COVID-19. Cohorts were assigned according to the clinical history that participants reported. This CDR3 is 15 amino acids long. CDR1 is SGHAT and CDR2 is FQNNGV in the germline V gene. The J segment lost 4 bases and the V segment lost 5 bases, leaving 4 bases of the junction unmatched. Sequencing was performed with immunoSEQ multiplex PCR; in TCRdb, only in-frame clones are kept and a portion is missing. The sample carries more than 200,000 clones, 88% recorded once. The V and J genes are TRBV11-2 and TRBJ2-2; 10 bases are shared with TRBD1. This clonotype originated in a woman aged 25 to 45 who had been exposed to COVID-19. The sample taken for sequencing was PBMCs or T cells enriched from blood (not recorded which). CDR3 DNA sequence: TGTGCCAGCAGCATCGACAGGGGGCTCACCGGGGAGCTGTTTTTT. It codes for CASSIDRGLTGELFF.